A selection of T cell receptor beta chains follows, all from one sample in a study of CD4 T cells in relation to SARS-CoV-2 and coronaviruses. Here immunoSEQ multiplex PCR was the method, and the copy in TCRdb shows in-frame clones only, minus some. The table includes around 54,000 clones, 92% detected once. The sample consisted of naive CD4+ T cells from PBMCs. Receptors originate from an adult with COVID-19. Both conserved end residues are part of each CDR3. The order of the fields is J gene, D gene, clone size, V gene, CDR3 DNA, CDR3 protein. D genes are given only for firm matches. Not every row has a clone size; where given, it reads once, few, many or a size class.

TRBJ2-7	-	-	TRBV5-1	TGCGCCAGCAGCTTGGGGGTAGGGACCGACGAGCAGTACTTC	CASSLGVGTDEQYF
TRBJ1-6	-	-	TRBV10-3	TGTGCCATCAGGGAGGGGAATTCACCCCTCCACTTT	CAIREGNSPLHF
TRBJ2-1	TRBD2	once	TRBV7-6	TGTGCCAGCAGCTTAGCTTGGGGAGCGGGAGGATACAATGAGCAGTTCTTC	CASSLAWGAGGYNEQFF
TRBJ2-7	TRBD1	-	TRBV28	TGTGCCAGCAGTTCCCCCGGGACAGGGGCCCACGAGCAGTACTTC	CASSSPGTGAHEQYF
TRBJ2-5	TRBD1	-	TRBV5-1	TGCGCCAGTACCCGCGGACAGGGACAAGAGACCCAGTACTTC	CASTRGQGQETQYF
TRBJ1-5	TRBD1	-	TRBV28	TGTGCCAGCAGCAGGACAGGGGATCAGCCCCAGCATTTT	CASSRTGDQPQHF
TRBJ2-1	-	-	TRBV15	TGTGCCACCAGCAGAGATCCTGACCCTAACCGGTTCTTC	CATSRDPDPNRFF
TRBJ2-5	-	-	TRBV7-8	TGTGCCAGCAGTTACCAGGGGTTTGTGGAGACCCAGTACTTC	CASSYQGFVETQYF
TRBJ2-7	-	-	TRBV10-3	TGTGCCATCAGGGACACCGGCTACGAGCAGTACTTC	CAIRDTGYEQYF
TRBJ2-7	TRBD1	-	TRBV4-3	TGCGCCAGCAGCCAAGGGGCGCGAGGACAGGGGCCCTACGAGCAGTACTTC	CASSQGARGQGPYEQYF
TRBJ2-1	-	-	TRBV7-2	TGTGCCAGCAGCGACCGCAAACTAGGCCCGTGGGGGCAGTTCTTC	CASSDRKLGPWGQFF
TRBJ2-1	TRBD2	-	TRBV4-2	TGTGCCAGCAGCCAAAGAAGCGGACTAGCGGGATTATGGGATGAGCAGTTCTTC	CASSQRSGLAGLWDEQFF
TRBJ2-5	-	-	TRBV19	TGTGCCAGTAGTATATACTGGCGAGGGGGTGAGACCCAGTACTTC	CASSIYWRGGETQYF
TRBJ2-2	TRBD2	-	TRBV5-4	TGTGCCAGCAGCTTGCGACTAGCGGGAGCGTCCGGGGAGCTGTTTTTT	CASSLRLAGASGELFF
TRBJ1-1	-	-	TRBV19	TGTGCCAGTAGTATCGGGGGCGATAGGGACACTGAAGCTTTCTTT	CASSIGGDRDTEAFF
TRBJ2-3	TRBD1	-	TRBV5-1	TGCGCCAGCATAACCGGGACAGGCAGCACAGATACGCAGTATTTT	CASITGTGSTDTQYF
TRBJ2-7	-	-	TRBV7-3	TGTGCCAGCAGCTCCACTGGCGAGCAGTACTTC	CASSSTGEQYF
TRBJ1-1	TRBD1	-	TRBV4-2	TGTGCCAGCAGCCAAGACAGGGGGTTTATGAACACTGAAGCTTTCTTT	CASSQDRGFMNTEAFF
TRBJ2-5	-	-	TRBV28	TGTGCCAGCACATACGGCGGGGTAAAACAAGAGACCCAGTACTTC	CASTYGGVKQETQYF
TRBJ2-5	-	-	TRBV10-3	TGTGCCATCGGCCGACAGGGAGGGCAAGAGACCCAGTACTTC	CAIGRQGGQETQYF
TRBJ2-7	-	few	TRBV5-1	TGCGCCAGCAGCGTAGATCCCGGGGGCCCCTACGAGCAGTACTTC	CASSVDPGGPYEQYF
TRBJ1-1	-	once	TRBV4-1	TGCGCCAGCAGCCAAGAAGGCAGGGGAAACACTGAAGCTTTCTTT	CASSQEGRGNTEAFF
TRBJ1-1	-	-	TRBV9	TGTGCCAGCAGCGTAGGATCCGGGACGAAAGCTTTCTTT	CASSVGSGTKAFF
TRBJ2-7	-	-	TRBV3-1/TRBV3-2	TGTGCCAGCAGCCAGGGGATCTACGAGCAGTACTTC	CASSQGIYEQYF
TRBJ1-1	-	-	TRBV15	TGTGCCACCAGCAGGAGGGGCACTGAAGCTTTCTTT	CATSRRGTEAFF
TRBJ1-1	TRBD1	-	TRBV6-5	TGTGCCAGCAGTCAAACAGGGGGCCGAGCTTTCTTT	CASSQTGGRAFF
TRBJ2-7	-	-	TRBV25-1	TGTGCCAGCAGTGCGTTTAACTACGAGCAGTACTTC	CASSAFNYEQYF
TRBJ2-1	-	-	TRBV25-1	TGTGCCAGCAGTGAAACAGGGCCGCAGGACAATGAGCAGTTCTTC	CASSETGPQDNEQFF
TRBJ1-1	-	-	TRBV4-3	TGCGCCAGCAGCCAGGGATCGCGGGGCACTGAAGCTTTCTTT	CASSQGSRGTEAFF
TRBJ1-1	TRBD1	-	TRBV11-1	TGTGCCAGCAGCTTCGGGACAGGTGGAGTCACTGAAGCTTTCTTT	CASSFGTGGVTEAFF
TRBJ1-2	-	once	TRBV28	TGTGCCAGCAGTCTTCAGGGGTACTATGGCTACACCTTC	CASSLQGYYGYTF
TRBJ2-5	TRBD1	-	TRBV28	TGTGCCAGCAGTTCTTTACGGGACAGGGCTAAGGAGACCCAGTACTTC	CASSSLRDRAKETQYF
TRBJ2-7	-	-	TRBV15	TGTGCCACCAGCAGAGATGGTAGATTGGGGACCGATACCCCATACGAGCAGTACTTC	CATSRDGRLGTDTPYEQYF
TRBJ1-1	-	-	TRBV10-3	TGTGCCATCAGTGAGGACCCTGAGAACACTGAAGCTTTCTTT	CAISEDPENTEAFF
TRBJ1-3	-	-	TRBV27	TGTGCCAGTCCGATACAGGGCGGACACACCATATATTTT	CASPIQGGHTIYF
TRBJ2-3	TRBD1	-	TRBV28	TGTGCCAGCAGTTCGACAGGGGGCACAGATACGCAGTATTTT	CASSSTGGTDTQYF
TRBJ2-1	TRBD2	-	TRBV9	TGTGCCAGCAGCTCCCGACTAGCGGGTTCCTACAATGAGCAGTTCTTC	CASSSRLAGSYNEQFF
TRBJ2-2	-	-	TRBV27	TGTGCCAGCAGTCGGCCCCTTTCCGGGGAGCTGTTTTTT	CASSRPLSGELFF
TRBJ1-5	TRBD1	-	TRBV4-1	TGCGCCAGCAGCATCCGGACAGGGGGGAATAGCAATCAGCCCCAGCATTTT	CASSIRTGGNSNQPQHF
TRBJ2-5	-	-	TRBV19	TGTGCCAGTAGGTCCCCCGACAGTCAAGAGACCCAGTACTTC	CASRSPDSQETQYF
TRBJ2-1	-	-	TRBV30	TGTGCCTGGAGTGTATTGGTGGGACACAATCTAGGCAATGAGCAGTTCTTC	CAWSVLVGHNLGNEQFF
TRBJ1-3	-	-	TRBV5-6	TGTGCCAGCAGCCCCCCCCGGGGACGTGGTTCTGGAAACACCATATATTTT	CASSPPRGRGSGNTIYF
TRBJ2-3	TRBD1	-	TRBV9	TGTGCCAGCAGCCCGGGACAGGAGGCAGATACGCAGTATTTT	CASSPGQEADTQYF
TRBJ2-1	TRBD2	-	TRBV3-1/TRBV3-2	TGTGCCAGCAGCCAAGACCTCCAGGATACTAGCGGGAGTTTCAACAATGAGCAGTTCTTC	CASSQDLQDTSGSFNNEQFF
TRBJ2-2	-	few	TRBV4-1	TGCGCCAGCAGCCCCACAGAGCCGGGCCGGGAGCTGTTTTTT	CASSPTEPGRELFF
TRBJ2-7	TRBD2	-	TRBV7-2	TGTGCCAGCAGCTTCGGGTTAGCGGGACTTAACTCCTACGAGCAGTACTTC	CASSFGLAGLNSYEQYF
TRBJ1-5	-	-	TRBV3-1/TRBV3-2	TGTGCCAGCAGCCCCCGGGCAGGCAACAATCAGCCCCAGCATTTT	CASSPRAGNNQPQHF
TRBJ2-2	-	-	TRBV5-1	TGCGCCAGCCGACACAACACACGCGGCACCGGGGAGCTGTTTTTT	CASRHNTRGTGELFF
TRBJ1-4	-	-	TRBV25-1	TGTGCCAGCAGGTTAGATGAAAAACTGTTTTTT	CASRLDEKLFF
TRBJ2-7	-	few	TRBV9	TGTGCCAGCAGCCGGGGGCAACACGGGGCCTACGAGCAGTACTTC	CASSRGQHGAYEQYF
TRBJ2-7	TRBD2	-	TRBV5-4	TGTGCCAGCAGCGATGGGACTAGCGGGAGTAGGTACGAGCAGTACTTC	CASSDGTSGSRYEQYF